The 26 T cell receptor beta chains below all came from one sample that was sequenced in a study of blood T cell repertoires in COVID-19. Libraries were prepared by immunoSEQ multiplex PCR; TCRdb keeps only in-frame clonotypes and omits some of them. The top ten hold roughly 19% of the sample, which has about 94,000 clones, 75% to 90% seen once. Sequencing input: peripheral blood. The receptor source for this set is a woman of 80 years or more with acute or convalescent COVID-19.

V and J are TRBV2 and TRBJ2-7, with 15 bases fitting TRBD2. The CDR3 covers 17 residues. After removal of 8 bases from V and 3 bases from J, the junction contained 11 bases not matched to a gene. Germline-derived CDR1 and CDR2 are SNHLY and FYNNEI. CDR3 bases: TGTGCCAGCGGGGGACTAGCGGGAGGCGTAAGGTACTACGAGCAGTACTTC. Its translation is CASGGLAGGVRYYEQYF.

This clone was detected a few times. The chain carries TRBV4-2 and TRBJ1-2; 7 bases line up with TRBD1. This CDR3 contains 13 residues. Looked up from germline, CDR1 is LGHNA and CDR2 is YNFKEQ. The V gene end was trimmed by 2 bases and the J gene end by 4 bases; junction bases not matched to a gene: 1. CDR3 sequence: CASSQTGAYGYTF. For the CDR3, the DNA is TGTGCCAGCAGCCAAACAGGGGCCTATGGCTACACCTTC.

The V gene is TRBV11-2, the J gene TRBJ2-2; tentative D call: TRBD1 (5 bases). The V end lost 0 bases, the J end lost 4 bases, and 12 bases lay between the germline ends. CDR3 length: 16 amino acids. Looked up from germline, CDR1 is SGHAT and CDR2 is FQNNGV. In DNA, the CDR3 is TGTGCCAGCAGCTTAGAGTTCGGCAGGGCCACCGGGGAGCTGTTTTTT. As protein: CASSLEFGRATGELFF.

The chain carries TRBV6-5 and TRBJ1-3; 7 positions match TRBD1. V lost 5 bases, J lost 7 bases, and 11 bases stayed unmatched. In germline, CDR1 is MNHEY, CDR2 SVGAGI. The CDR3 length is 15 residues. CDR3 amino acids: CASSLGLDRANTIYF. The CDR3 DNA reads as TGTGCCAGCAGTCTCGGGCTTGACAGGGCGAACACCATATATTTT.

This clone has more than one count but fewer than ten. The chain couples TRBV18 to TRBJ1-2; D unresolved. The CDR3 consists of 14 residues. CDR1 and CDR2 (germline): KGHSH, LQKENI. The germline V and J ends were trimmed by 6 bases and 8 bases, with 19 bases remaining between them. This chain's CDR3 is CASSLVLQWRGYTF. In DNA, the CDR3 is TGTGCCAGCTCTCTGGTGCTCCAATGGAGGGGCTACACCTTC.

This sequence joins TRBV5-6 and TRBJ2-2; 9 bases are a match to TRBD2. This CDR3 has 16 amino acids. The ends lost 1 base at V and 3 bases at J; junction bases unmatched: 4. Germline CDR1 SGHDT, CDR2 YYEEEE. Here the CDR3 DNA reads TGTGCCAGCAGCTTGATGGGCGGGAGGGACACCGGGGAGCTGTTTTTT. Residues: CASSLMGGRDTGELFF.

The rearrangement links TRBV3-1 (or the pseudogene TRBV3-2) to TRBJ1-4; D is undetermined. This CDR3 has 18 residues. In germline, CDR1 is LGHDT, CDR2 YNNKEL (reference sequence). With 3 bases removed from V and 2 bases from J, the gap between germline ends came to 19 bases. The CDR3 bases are TGTGCCAGCAGCCATCCGTCCCACTCAAGTTGGACTAATGAAAAACTGTTTTTT. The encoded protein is CASSHPSHSSWTNEKLFF.

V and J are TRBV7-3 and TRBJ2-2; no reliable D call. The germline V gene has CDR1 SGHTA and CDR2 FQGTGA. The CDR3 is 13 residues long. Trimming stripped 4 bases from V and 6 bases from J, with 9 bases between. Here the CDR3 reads CASSYYGAGELFF. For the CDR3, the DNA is TGTGCCAGCAGCTATTACGGTGCCGGGGAGCTGTTTTTT.

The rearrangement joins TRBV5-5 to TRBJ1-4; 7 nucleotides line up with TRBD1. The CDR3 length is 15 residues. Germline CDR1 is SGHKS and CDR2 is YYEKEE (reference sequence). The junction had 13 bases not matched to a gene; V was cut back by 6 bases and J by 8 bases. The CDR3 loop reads CASTTIEGAREKLFF. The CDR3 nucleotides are TGTGCCAGCACTACAATAGAGGGGGCGAGGGAAAAACTGTTTTTT.

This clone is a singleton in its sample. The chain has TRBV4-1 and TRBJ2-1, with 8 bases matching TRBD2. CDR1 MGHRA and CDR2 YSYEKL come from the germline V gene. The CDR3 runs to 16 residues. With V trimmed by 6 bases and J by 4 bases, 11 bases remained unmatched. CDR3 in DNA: TGCGCCAGCAGTTACGAGCGGGGGAAACCATACAATGAGCAGTTCTTC. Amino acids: CASSYERGKPYNEQFF.

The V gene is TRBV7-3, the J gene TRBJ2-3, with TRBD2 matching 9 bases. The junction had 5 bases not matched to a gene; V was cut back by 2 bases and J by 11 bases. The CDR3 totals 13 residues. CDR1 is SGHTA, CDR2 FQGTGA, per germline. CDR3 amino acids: CASSLAGREGQYF. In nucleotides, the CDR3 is TGTGCCAGCAGCTTAGCGGGGCGGGAGGGGCAGTATTTT.

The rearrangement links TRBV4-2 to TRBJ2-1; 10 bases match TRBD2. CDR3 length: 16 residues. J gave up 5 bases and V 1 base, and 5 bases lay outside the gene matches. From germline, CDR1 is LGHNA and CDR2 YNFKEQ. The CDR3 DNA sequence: TGTGCCAGCAGCCAAGTAGCGGGAGGTTTGGACAATGAGCAGTTCTTC. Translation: CASSQVAGGLDNEQFF.

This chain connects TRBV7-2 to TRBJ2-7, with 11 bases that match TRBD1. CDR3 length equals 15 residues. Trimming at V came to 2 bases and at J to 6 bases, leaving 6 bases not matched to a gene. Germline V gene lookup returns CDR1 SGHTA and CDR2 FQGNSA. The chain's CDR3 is CASSLTGQGAFEQYF. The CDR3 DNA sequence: TGTGCCAGCAGCTTAACCGGACAGGGGGCGTTCGAGCAGTACTTC. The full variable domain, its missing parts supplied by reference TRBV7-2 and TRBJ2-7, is GAGVSQSPSNKVTEKGKDVELRCDPISGHTALYWYRQSLGQGLEFLIYFQGNSAPDKSGLPSDRFSAERTGGSVSTLTIQRTQQEDSAVYLCASSLTGQGAFEQYFGPGTRLTVT.

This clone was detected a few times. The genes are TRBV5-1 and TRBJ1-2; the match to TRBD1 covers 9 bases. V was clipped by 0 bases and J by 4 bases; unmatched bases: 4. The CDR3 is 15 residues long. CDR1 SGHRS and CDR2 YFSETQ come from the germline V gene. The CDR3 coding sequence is TGCGCCAGCAGCTTGGGTACAGGGGGCGGCTATGGCTACACCTTC. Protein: CASSLGTGGGYGYTF.

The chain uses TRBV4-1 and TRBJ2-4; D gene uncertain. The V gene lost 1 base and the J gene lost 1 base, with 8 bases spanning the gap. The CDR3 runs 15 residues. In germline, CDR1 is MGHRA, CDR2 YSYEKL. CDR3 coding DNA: TGCGCCAGCAGCCAAGGATACGGGGCCAAAAACATTCAGTACTTC. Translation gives CASSQGYGAKNIQYF.

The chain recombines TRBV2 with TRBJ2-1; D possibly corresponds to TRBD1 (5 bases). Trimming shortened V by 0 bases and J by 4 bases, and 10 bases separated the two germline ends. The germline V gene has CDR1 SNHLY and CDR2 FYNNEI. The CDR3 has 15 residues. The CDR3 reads CASSEAPKGYNEQFF. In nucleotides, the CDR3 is TGTGCCAGCAGTGAAGCGCCGAAGGGGTACAATGAGCAGTTCTTC.

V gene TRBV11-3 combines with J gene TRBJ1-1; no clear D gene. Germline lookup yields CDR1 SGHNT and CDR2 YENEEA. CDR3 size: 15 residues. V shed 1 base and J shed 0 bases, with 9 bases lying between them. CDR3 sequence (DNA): TGTGCCAGCAGCTTAGGAGGGCAAGTGAACACTGAAGCTTTCTTT. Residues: CASSLGGQVNTEAFF.

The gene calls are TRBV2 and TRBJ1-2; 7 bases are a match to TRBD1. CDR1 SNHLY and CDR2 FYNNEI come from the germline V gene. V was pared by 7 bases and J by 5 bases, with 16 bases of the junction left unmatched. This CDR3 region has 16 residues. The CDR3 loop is CASTSTWSRQGYGYTF. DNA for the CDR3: TGTGCCAGCACCTCAACGTGGAGTCGACAGGGATATGGCTACACCTTC.

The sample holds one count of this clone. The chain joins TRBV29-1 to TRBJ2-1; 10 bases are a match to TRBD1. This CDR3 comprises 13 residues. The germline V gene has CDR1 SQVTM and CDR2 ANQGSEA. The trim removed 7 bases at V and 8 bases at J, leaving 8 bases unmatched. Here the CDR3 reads CSGKDRGIDEQFF. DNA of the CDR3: TGCAGCGGGAAGGACAGGGGGATCGATGAGCAGTTCTTC.

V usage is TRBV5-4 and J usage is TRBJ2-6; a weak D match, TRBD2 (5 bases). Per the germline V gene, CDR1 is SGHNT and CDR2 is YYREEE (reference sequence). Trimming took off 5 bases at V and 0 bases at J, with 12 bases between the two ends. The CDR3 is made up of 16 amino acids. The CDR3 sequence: CASSPGSSSGANVLTF. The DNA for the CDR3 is TGTGCCAGCAGTCCTGGGAGTAGCTCTGGGGCCAACGTCCTGACTTTC.

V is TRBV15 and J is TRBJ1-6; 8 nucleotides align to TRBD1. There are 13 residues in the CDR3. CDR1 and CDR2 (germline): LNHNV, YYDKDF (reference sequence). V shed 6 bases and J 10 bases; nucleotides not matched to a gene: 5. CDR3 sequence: CATRDRAGSPLHF. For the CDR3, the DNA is TGTGCCACCAGGGACAGGGCGGGCTCACCCCTCCACTTT.

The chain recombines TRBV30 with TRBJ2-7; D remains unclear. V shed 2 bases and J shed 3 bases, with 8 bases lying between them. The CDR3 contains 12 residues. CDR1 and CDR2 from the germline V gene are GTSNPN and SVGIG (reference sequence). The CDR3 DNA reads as TGTGCCTGGAGTAGTCTCAGCTACGAGCAGTACTTC. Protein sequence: CAWSSLSYEQYF.

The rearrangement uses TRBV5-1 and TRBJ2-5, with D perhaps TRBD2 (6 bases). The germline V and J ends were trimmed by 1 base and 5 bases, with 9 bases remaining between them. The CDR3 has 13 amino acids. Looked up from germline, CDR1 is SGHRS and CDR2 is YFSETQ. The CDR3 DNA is TGCGCCAGCAGCTTGACTAGCCAGGAGACCCAGTACTTC. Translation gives CASSLTSQETQYF.

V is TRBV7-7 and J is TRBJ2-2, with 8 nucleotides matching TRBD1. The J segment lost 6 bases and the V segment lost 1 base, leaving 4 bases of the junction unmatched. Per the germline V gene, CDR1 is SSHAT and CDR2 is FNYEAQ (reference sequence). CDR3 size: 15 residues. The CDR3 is CASSLGDRSAGELFF. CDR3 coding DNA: TGTGCCAGCAGCTTAGGGGACAGGTCCGCCGGGGAGCTGTTTTTT.

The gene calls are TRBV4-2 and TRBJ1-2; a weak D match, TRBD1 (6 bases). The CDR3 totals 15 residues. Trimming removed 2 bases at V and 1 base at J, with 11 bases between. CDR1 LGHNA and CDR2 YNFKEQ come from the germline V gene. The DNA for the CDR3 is TGTGCCAGCAGCCAAAGGACAGCTATTAACTATGGCTACACCTTC. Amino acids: CASSQRTAINYGYTF.

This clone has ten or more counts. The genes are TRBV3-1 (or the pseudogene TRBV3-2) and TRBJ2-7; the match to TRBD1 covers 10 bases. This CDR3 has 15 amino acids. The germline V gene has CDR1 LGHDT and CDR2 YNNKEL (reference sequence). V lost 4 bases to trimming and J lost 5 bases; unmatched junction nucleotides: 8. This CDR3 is CASSPLTGGVDEQYF. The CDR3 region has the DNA TGTGCCAGCAGCCCCCTGACAGGGGGCGTGGACGAGCAGTACTTC.